This T cell receptor beta chain was captured in a study of T-cell memory formation after mild COVID-19. The CDR3 runs to 19 residues. After removal of 3 bases from V and 4 bases from J, the junction contained 12 bases not matched to a gene. Study-level points and caveats: Pre-infection memory carried some responding clones, suggesting that cross-reactive memory joined. Among contracting clones, CD4+ were mainly CM/EM and CD8+ enriched in EMRA.

Only a few counts were recorded for this clonotype. Antigen: not known. A single record per CDR3 protein comes from TCRdb applying MiXCR to the 5' RACE reads. The sample has roughly 600,000 distinct CDR3 sequences, approximately 19% seen once; the top ten hold around 12%. This TCR was recovered from an adult woman who had mild COVID-19 (a few samples of this study predate the infection). Cell type and time point are not known. Sequencing was performed on PBMCs or a T cell subset sorted from them (not recorded which). The chain recombines TRBV12-3 or TRBV12-4 with TRBJ2-2, with 12 bases aligning to TRBD2. The CDR3 DNA is TGTGCCAGCAGTTTCGGGATCCGACTAGCGGGAGAGGGCACCGGGGAGCTGTTTTTT. Translated, it gives CASSFGIRLAGEGTGELFF.